The rows below give T cell receptor beta chains drawn from one sample of a study of blood T cell repertoires in COVID-19. Profiling relied on immunoSEQ multiplex PCR, and the TCRdb table lists in-frame clones only, not all of them. The sample holds 200,000 to 250,000 clones, 83% seen once. Sequenced: PBMCs or T cells enriched from blood (not recorded which). These receptors came from a woman in her thirties or forties who had been exposed to COVID-19. CDR3s include the opening cysteine and the closing phenylalanine or tryptophan. The D gene is left open where the match is weak. Not all rows give a size; the values are once, few, many and, for expanded clones, a class.

d_gene	v_gene	abundance	j_gene	CDR3nt	CDR3aa
TRBD1	TRBV9	-	TRBJ1-1	TGTGCCACAGCACGGGGGGGGACAGAAGACACTGAAGCTTTCTTT	CATARGGTEDTEAFF
TRBD1	TRBV7-3	-	TRBJ2-7	TGTGCCAGCAGCTCAAGACAGGGGGGGAAGGCCTACGAGCAGTACTTC	CASSSRQGGKAYEQYF
TRBD2	TRBV19	once	TRBJ2-1	TGTGCCAGTACCGACCCTAGCGGGGGGGCGTCCGATGAGCAGTTCTTC	CASTDPSGGASDEQFF
TRBD2	TRBV5-1	once	TRBJ2-1	TGCGCCAGCAGCTTGGCCATAGCGGGGGGGCTAGTCAATGAGCAGTTCTTC	CASSLAIAGGLVNEQFF
-	TRBV7-6	-	TRBJ2-5	TGTGCCAGCAGCTTAGCGAGTTGGGCGGGGATAAACCAAGAGACCCAGTACTTC	CASSLASWAGINQETQYF
-	TRBV4-3	-	TRBJ1-4	TGCGCCAGCAGCCAAGAGATCAGTTCAACTAATGAAAAACTGTTTTTT	CASSQEISSTNEKLFF
TRBD1	TRBV24-1	-	TRBJ2-1	TGTGCCACCAGTGACACGGACAGGGAGCAGTTCTTC	CATSDTDREQFF
-	TRBV3-1/TRBV3-2	few	TRBJ1-3	TGTGCCAGCAGCCAAGATCCTCGGTTCCCCTACTATTTT	CASSQDPRFPYYF
-	TRBV7-2	-	TRBJ2-2	TGTGCCAGCAGCTTAACTAGCCCCATGAACACCGGGGAGCTGTTTTTT	CASSLTSPMNTGELFF
TRBD2	TRBV2	few	TRBJ2-3	TGTGCCAGCAGCGGACTAGCGGTCCTCACAGATACGCAGTATTTT	CASSGLAVLTDTQYF
-	TRBV3-1/TRBV3-2	-	TRBJ2-2	TGTGCCAGCAGCCGACGGACAGCTCAGAACACCGGGGAGCTGTTTTTT	CASSRRTAQNTGELFF
-	TRBV14	-	TRBJ1-2	TGTGCCAGCAGCCCGCAGAGGGGGAACTATGGCTACACCTTC	CASSPQRGNYGYTF
TRBD2	TRBV27	-	TRBJ2-3	TGTGCCAGCAGACTCTCCAGCGGGGAAGATACGCAGTATTTT	CASRLSSGEDTQYF
TRBD2	TRBV6-2/TRBV6-3	-	TRBJ2-4	TGTGCCAGCAGTTACCCCTTGGTGACTAGCGGGGACCGGGCCAAAAACATTCAGTACTTC	CASSYPLVTSGDRAKNIQYF
TRBD1	TRBV2	-	TRBJ1-5	TGTGCCAGCAGTGGACAGGGCCAGCCCCAGCATTTT	CASSGQGQPQHF
-	TRBV18	-	TRBJ2-3	TGTGCCAGCTCACCCAGACAGGTTACAGATACGCAGTATTTT	CASSPRQVTDTQYF
TRBD1	TRBV11-3	-	TRBJ2-1	TGTGCCAGCAGTAACCGGGACAGGGCAATCGGTGAGCAGTTCTTC	CASSNRDRAIGEQFF
-	TRBV5-1	-	TRBJ2-1	TGCGCCAGCAGCTTGGCCAGGGCGGTTTCCTACAATGAGCAGTTCTTC	CASSLARAVSYNEQFF
-	TRBV7-8	many	TRBJ1-5	TGTGCCAGCAGCTTAGCGCCTTCCCAGGGCGGTCAGCCCCAGCATTTT	CASSLAPSQGGQPQHF
TRBD2	TRBV5-1	-	TRBJ2-7	TGCGCCAGCAGCTTTCGACTAGCGGGGGAGCAGTACTTC	CASSFRLAGEQYF
TRBD1	TRBV7-2	-	TRBJ1-5	TGTGCCAGCAGCTTAGAGACAGGGAACAATCAGCCCCAGCATTTT	CASSLETGNNQPQHF
-	TRBV30	few	TRBJ2-1	TGTGCCTGGAGTGTAAATAGTGACAATGAGCAGTTCTTC	CAWSVNSDNEQFF
-	TRBV7-3	-	TRBJ1-1	TGTGCCAGCTCGCGGGGGATGGGTACTGAAGCTTTCTTT	CASSRGMGTEAFF
-	TRBV9	-	TRBJ2-7	TGTGCCAGCAGCCTAGGAACTTACGAGAATTACGAGCAGTACTTC	CASSLGTYENYEQYF
-	TRBV4-3	many	TRBJ1-6	TGCGCCAGCAGCCAAGCGGGCCAGGGATTCAATTCACCCCTCCACTTT	CASSQAGQGFNSPLHF
-	TRBV18	-	TRBJ1-1	TGTGCCAGCTCACCTCCGGTAGTTGAAGCTTTCTTT	CASSPPVVEAFF
-	TRBV11-1	-	TRBJ1-2	TGTGCCAGCAGCTTGGGCCCCACCGGCTACACCTTC	CASSLGPTGYTF
TRBD1	TRBV6-1	-	TRBJ1-3	TGTGCCAGCAGTGAAGGGACAGGGGGCCTCTCTGGAAACACCATATATTTT	CASSEGTGGLSGNTIYF
-	TRBV24-1	-	TRBJ2-1	TGTGCCACCAGTGACCCCGGACAGCTAAGTTACAATGAGCAGTTCTTC	CATSDPGQLSYNEQFF
-	TRBV19	-	TRBJ2-1	TGTGCCAGTAGTTCCAGGGGAAATGAGCAGTTCTTC	CASSSRGNEQFF
-	TRBV5-1	-	TRBJ2-2	TGCGCCAGCAGCTTGGTTGGGCCGAACACCGGGGAGCTGTTTTTT	CASSLVGPNTGELFF
-	TRBV28	-	TRBJ1-2	TGTGCCACAGCGGAGGGGAGCGACTATGGCTACACCTTC	CATAEGSDYGYTF
-	TRBV10-3	once	TRBJ1-5	TGTGCCATCAGTCCAGGACAGAGCAATCAGCCCCAGCATTTT	CAISPGQSNQPQHF
-	TRBV6-2/TRBV6-3	-	TRBJ1-1	TGTGCCAGCAGTTCCTATGGAGGAGGTGAAGCTTTCTTT	CASSSYGGGEAFF
-	TRBV11-2	-	TRBJ1-1	TGTGCCAGCAGCTTAGCCGGGAGAGGACGAACTGAAGCTTTCTTT	CASSLAGRGRTEAFF
TRBD1	TRBV5-4	-	TRBJ1-3	TGTGCCAGCAGCCCCGGGACAGTTGGAAACACCATATATTTT	CASSPGTVGNTIYF
TRBD2	TRBV5-3	-	TRBJ2-1	TGTGCCAGAGGAACGGCTAGCGGGTACATGGAGCAGTTCTTC	CARGTASGYMEQFF
-	TRBV5-1	-	TRBJ2-3	TGCGCCAGCAGCGCCACGGGACAACCCACAGATACGCAGTATTTT	CASSATGQPTDTQYF
-	TRBV3-1/TRBV3-2	-	TRBJ2-5	TGTGCCAGCAGCCAAGATCTTGCCAGGCACCAAGAGACCCAGTACTTC	CASSQDLARHQETQYF
TRBD1	TRBV29-1	-	TRBJ2-7	TGCAGCGTGCCAGGGGGACAGGAGCCCTACGAGCAGTACTTC	CSVPGGQEPYEQYF
-	TRBV5-4	-	TRBJ1-1	TGTGCCAGCAGCTTGGCGGGGGGTGGCACTGAAGCTTTCTTT	CASSLAGGGTEAFF
-	TRBV9	once	TRBJ1-2	TGTGCCAGCAGCGTAGACCTCAGGTTCTATGGCTACACCTTC	CASSVDLRFYGYTF
-	TRBV6-2/TRBV6-3	-	TRBJ1-2	TGTGCCAGCAGCCGGGCAGGCGCCTATGGCTACACCTTC	CASSRAGAYGYTF
-	TRBV27	-	TRBJ2-7	TGTGCCAGCAGCCCGTGGGGGGTTTCTACCTACGAGCAGTACTTC	CASSPWGVSTYEQYF
-	TRBV7-2	-	TRBJ1-1	TGTGCCAGCAGCTCCTCCAGGGTTACTGAAGCTTTCTTT	CASSSSRVTEAFF
-	TRBV5-4	-	TRBJ2-1	TGTGCCAGCAGCCTTAACGACATATACAATGAGCAGTTCTTC	CASSLNDIYNEQFF
TRBD1	TRBV19	-	TRBJ1-4	TGTGCCAGTAGTACGGACAGGGAGAAACTGTTTTTT	CASSTDREKLFF
-	TRBV5-5	few	TRBJ1-5	TGTGCCAGCAGCCTCGGGGGAGATCAGCCCCAGCATTTT	CASSLGGDQPQHF
TRBD1	TRBV7-3	-	TRBJ1-5	TGTGCCAGCAGCGTGACAGGGGGCGAGAATCAGCCCCAGCATTTT	CASSVTGGENQPQHF
-	TRBV28	few	TRBJ1-5	TGTGCCAGCAGCCGCCTTATCGGAGGGAATCAGCCCCAGCATTTT	CASSRLIGGNQPQHF
TRBD2	TRBV3-1/TRBV3-2	-	TRBJ2-3	TGTGCCAGCAGCCTAGAGGGGAATAGCGGGTTACTCACAGATACGCAGTATTTT	CASSLEGNSGLLTDTQYF
TRBD1	TRBV6-2/TRBV6-3	-	TRBJ1-6	TGTGCCAGCAGTTACGTGCCAGGGGGGATCCATTCACCCCTCCACTTT	CASSYVPGGIHSPLHF
-	TRBV6-1	-	TRBJ2-5	TGTGCCAGCAGTGAGCCCCAGTTTCGGACCCAGTACTTC	CASSEPQFRTQYF
TRBD2	TRBV19	-	TRBJ2-1	TGTGCCAGTAGGGGGGGGACTTCTAGGTACAATGAGCAGTTCTTC	CASRGGTSRYNEQFF